The 17 T cell receptor beta chains given below trace back to one sample, sequenced in a study of Graves' ophthalmopathy and Graves' hyperthyroidism. RNA served as the template for amplifying TCR beta CDR3 regions. HTBI primers were used in a first-round RT-PCR, which preceded a second-round multiplex PCR. One entry per CDR3 protein, called by TCRdb with MiXCR from the multiplex PCR reads. Here the sample spans around 1,000,000 distinct CDR3 sequences, about two fifths being singletons. Sequencing was done on a sample of peripheral blood or thyroid tissue (not recorded which). The receptors stem from an adult man with Graves' hyperthyroidism.

This clonotype was found a few times. The gene calls are TRBV12-3 or TRBV12-4 and TRBJ1-2; D ambiguous. CDR3 size: 15 residues. The ends were cut back, 4 bases at V and 7 bases at J, with 19 bases in the middle. As DNA, the CDR3 is TGTGCCAGCAGTTCTGCGGGCCGTGCTAACGCTGGCTACACCTTC. Translated, it gives CASSSAGRANAGYTF.

V is TRBV6-5 and J is TRBJ2-7; D may match TRBD1 or TRBD2 (5 bases each). Trimming pared 2 bases from V and 6 bases from J, leaving 11 bases between. This CDR3 region has 13 residues. Germline lookup yields CDR1 MNHEY and CDR2 SVGAGI. CDR3 DNA: TGTGCCAGCAGTTACGGCCGGGGCTCCGAGCAGTACTTC. It translates to CASSYGRGSEQYF.

The chain carries TRBV12-3 or TRBV12-4 and TRBJ1-2, with D possibly being TRBD1 (6 bases). This CDR3 has 16 residues. With 10 bases removed from V and 3 bases from J, the gap between germline ends came to 24 bases. CDR3: CATARWVGRGDYGYTF. As DNA, the CDR3 is TGTGCCACCGCACGGTGGGTGGGCAGGGGAGACTATGGCTACACCTTC.

This clonotype was detected ten times or more. V and J are TRBV6-5 and TRBJ2-5; TRBD1 matches at 10 bases. The trim removed 4 bases at V and 5 bases at J, leaving 4 bases unmatched. CDR3 length equals 14 residues. Germline V CDR1 and CDR2: MNHEY, SVGAGI. The chain's CDR3 is CASSSGQGWETQYF. CDR3 nucleotide sequence: TGTGCCAGCAGTTCGGGACAGGGGTGGGAGACCCAGTACTTC.

Concerning this clonotype itself: Just one base apart from a much larger clone, this may be a read error. This chain uses TRBV7-2 with TRBJ2-7; 12 bases are shared with TRBD1. The CDR3 covers 16 residues. CDR1 is SGHTA, CDR2 FQGNSA, per germline. The CDR3 loop reads CASTPRGGQGAEEQCF. Written as DNA, the CDR3 is TGTGCCAGCACCCCGAGGGGGGGACAGGGGGCCGAAGAGCAGTGCTTC.

This clonotype has a single count. The chain joins TRBV10-3 to TRBJ1-1; the match to TRBD1 covers 9 bases. V shed 7 bases, J shed 2 bases, and the junction held 11 bases outside the gene matches. The germline V gene encodes CDR1 ENHRY and CDR2 SYGVKD. CDR3 length: 16 residues. As DNA, the CDR3 is TGTGCCATCACCGGGGGACAGGGCTTTTTTAACACTGAAGCTTTCTTT. It codes for CAITGGQGFFNTEAFF.

This chain connects TRBV11-2 to TRBJ2-5, with unresolved D. The CDR3 runs 10 residues. Germline V gene data show CDR1 as SGHAT and CDR2 as FQNNGV. Trimming took 4 bases from V and 7 from J, leaving 4 bases between them. The CDR3, as DNA: TGTGCCAGCAGCTCCCGGACCCAGTACTTC. This gives the protein CASSSRTQYF.

The genes are TRBV25-1 and TRBJ2-7; D gene unclear. This CDR3 has 13 residues. V was cut by 4 bases and J by 4 bases, with 11 bases left in between. From germline, CDR1 is MGHDK and CDR2 SYGVNS. CDR3 in DNA: TGTGCCAGCAGTGCTCAGGAAGATTACGAGCAGTACTTC. It specifies CASSAQEDYEQYF.

V and J are TRBV4-1 and TRBJ2-2; 7 nucleotides line up with TRBD1. V trimming: 1 base; J trimming: 6 bases; junction bases outside the gene matches: 8. The length of the CDR3 is 16 residues. Looked up from germline, CDR1 is MGHRA and CDR2 is YSYEKL. CDR3 DNA: TGCGCCAGCAGCCAAGTCAGACAGGGTCGGGCCGGGGAGCTGTTTTTT. Its translation is CASSQVRQGRAGELFF.

The chain couples TRBV29-1 to TRBJ2-7; 7 bases are shared with TRBD1. The junction had 8 bases not matched to a gene; V was cut back by 6 bases and J by 0 bases. The CDR3 is 14 residues long. Germline assignment: CDR1 SQVTM and CDR2 ANQGSEA. The CDR3 DNA is TGCAGCGTGAACTCCGGGACAGCCTCCTACGAGCAGTACTTC. Its translation is CSVNSGTASYEQYF.

This clonotype has more than one count but fewer than ten. The V gene is TRBV30, the J gene TRBJ1-6, with D hard to call. The V and J ends lost 5 bases and 11 bases respectively, with 4 bases between them. There are 9 residues in the CDR3. From germline, CDR1 is GTSNPN and CDR2 SVGIG (reference sequence). This CDR3 reads CAWGAPLHF. CDR3 nucleotide sequence: TGTGCCTGGGGGGCACCCCTCCACTTT. The whole variable domain, filled in from reference TRBV30 and TRBJ1-6, reads SQTIHQWPATLVQPVGSPLSLECTVEGTSNPNLYWYRQAAGRGLQLLFYSVGIGQISSEVPQNLSASRPQDRQFILSSKKLLLSDSGFYLCAWGAPLHFGNGTRLTVT.

The table lists this clonotype with many counts. This rearrangement joins TRBV2 to TRBJ2-7; D unclear. The V and J ends lost 10 bases and 4 bases respectively, with 11 bases between them. The CDR3 consists of 11 residues. CDR1 is SNHLY, CDR2 FYNNEI, per germline. CDR3 nucleotide sequence: TGTGCCACCCAAACAGATTACGAGCAGTACTTC. Encoded protein: CATQTDYEQYF.

This clonotype was observed at least ten times. The rearrangement links TRBV10-3 to TRBJ2-7; D is perhaps TRBD1 or TRBD2 (5 bases each). Trimming took off 0 bases at V and 6 bases at J, with 6 bases between the two ends. Germline lookup yields CDR1 ENHRY and CDR2 SYGVKD. The CDR3 length is 12 residues. Here the CDR3 reads CAISESRGEQYF. The CDR3 DNA is TGTGCCATCAGTGAGTCGAGGGGCGAGCAGTACTTC.

This clonotype was counted at least ten times. V usage is TRBV7-9 and J usage is TRBJ2-7, with D possibly called TRBD1 or TRBD2 (5 bases each). The CDR3 totals 16 residues. V lost 5 bases and J 0 bases, leaving 17 bases between the germline ends. The germline V gene has CDR1 SEHNR and CDR2 FQNEAQ (reference sequence). The CDR3 bases are TGTGCCAGCAGCGCTTCCCTCCGGGACCGCTCCTACGAGCAGTACTTC. Its translation: CASSASLRDRSYEQYF. Filled out from reference TRBV7-9 and TRBJ2-7, the complete variable domain reads DTGVSQNPRHKITKRGQNVTFRCDPISEHNRLYWYRQTLGQGPEFLTYFQNEAQLEKSRLLSDRFSAERPKGSFSTLEIQRTEQGDSAMYLCASSASLRDRSYEQYFGPGTRLTVT.

This rearrangement joins TRBV5-1 to TRBJ2-7; 10 bases are a match to TRBD1. The CDR3 length is 13 residues. J lost 11 bases, V lost 4 bases, and 9 bases had no gene match. From germline, CDR1 is SGHRS and CDR2 YFSETQ. CDR3 amino acids: CASSPGTGVLKYF. The DNA of the CDR3 is TGCGCCAGCAGCCCAGGGACAGGGGTCTTAAAGTACTTC.

V gene TRBV12-3 or TRBV12-4 combines with J gene TRBJ2-7, with 8 positions matching TRBD2. This CDR3 is 14 amino acids long. V lost 7 bases, J lost 2 bases, and 7 bases stayed unmatched. DNA of the CDR3: TGTGCCAGCACCCGAGCGGGAGAGACCTACGAGCAGTACTTC. Amino acids: CASTRAGETYEQYF.

Of note for this clonotype: Given a much more abundant clone one base away, this may be a read error. V is TRBV7-2 and J is TRBJ2-7; D is perhaps TRBD1 or TRBD2 (5 bases each). This CDR3 is 14 amino acids long. Germline V gene data show CDR1 as SGHTA and CDR2 as FQGNSA. CDR3 protein: CASSRDHISYKQYF. The CDR3 DNA follows: TGTGCCAGCAGCCGGGACCACATTTCCTACAAGCAGTACTTC.